The 14 T cell receptor beta chains below come from one sample, sequenced in a study of technical replicates of blood from a handful of donors. TCRdb's copy holds only in-frame clones and misses some; the assay was immunoSEQ multiplex PCR. The sample lists about 70,000 clones; around nine tenths were seen once. The sequenced material came from T cells isolated from PBMCs. The receptors were gathered from a human donor in good health.

The rearrangement joins TRBV2 to TRBJ1-1; TRBD1 might be the D (5 bases). CDR3 size: 11 residues. Germline loops: CDR1 SNHLY, CDR2 FYNNEI. The V gene lost 9 bases and the J gene lost 9 bases, with 14 bases spanning the gap. The CDR3 here is CASFTGGKAFF. As DNA, the CDR3 is TGTGCCAGTTTCACCGGGGGGAAAGCTTTCTTT.

The chain combines TRBV11-3 with TRBJ2-3; 14 nucleotides line up with TRBD2. V gave up 4 bases and J gave up 6 bases; unmatched junction bases: 6. The CDR3 is 16 amino acids. The germline V gene encodes CDR1 SGHNT and CDR2 YENEEA. The CDR3 reads CASSSGLAGVLDTQYF. The CDR3, as DNA: TGTGCCAGCAGCTCGGGACTAGCGGGAGTGCTGGATACGCAGTATTTT.

This sequence joins TRBV27 and TRBJ2-5; tentatively, D is TRBD2 (5 bases). Germline V gives CDR1 MNHEY, CDR2 SMNVEV (reference sequence). The V gene lost 7 bases and the J gene lost 7 bases, with 10 bases spanning the gap. The CDR3 is 11 residues long. The CDR3 sequence: CASTLRGTQYF. The DNA of the CDR3 is TGTGCCAGCACCCTCCGGGGGACCCAGTACTTC.

The genes are TRBV27 and TRBJ2-7; D may be TRBD2 (5 bases). Looked up from germline, CDR1 is MNHEY and CDR2 is SMNVEV (reference sequence). The V end lost 3 bases, the J end lost 3 bases, and 9 bases lay between the germline ends. This CDR3 spans 13 amino acids. The CDR3 bases are TGTGCCAGCAGTTTTGCGGGTCTCTACGAGCAGTACTTC. Protein sequence: CASSFAGLYEQYF.

The chain joins TRBV6-6 to TRBJ2-7, with 11 bases matching TRBD2. V lost 0 bases, J lost 7 bases, and 5 bases stayed unmatched. The CDR3 totals 15 residues. CDR1 is MNHNY, CDR2 SVGAGI, per germline (reference sequence). CDR3 bases: TGTGCCAGCAGTTACTCAACTAGCGGGAGTGGGGAGCAGTACTTC. Protein sequence: CASSYSTSGSGEQYF.

The chain uses TRBV18 and TRBJ1-1; D remains unclear. V dropped 3 bases and J dropped 1 base, with 6 bases sitting between them. From germline, CDR1 is KGHSH and CDR2 LQKENI. The CDR3 extends over 13 amino acids. CDR3 nucleotide sequence: TGTGCCAGCTCACCTGCAGGGAACACTGAAGCTTTCTTT. Protein product: CASSPAGNTEAFF.

The chain couples TRBV15 to TRBJ2-1, with TRBD2 matching over 12 bases. The CDR3 contains 15 residues. Germline CDR1 reads LNHNV; CDR2 reads YYDKDF (reference sequence). V gave up 3 bases and J gave up 8 bases; unmatched junction bases: 5. CDR3 protein: CATSSWTSGTDEQFF. The CDR3 region has the DNA TGTGCCACCAGCAGCTGGACTAGCGGGACCGATGAGCAGTTCTTC.

The chain links TRBV6-5 to TRBJ2-1, with D perhaps TRBD1 (6 bases). The CDR3 loop spans 15 amino acids. The V end lost 5 bases, the J end lost 5 bases, and 16 bases lay between the germline ends. Germline V gene lookup returns CDR1 MNHEY and CDR2 SVGAGI. Written as DNA, the CDR3 is TGTGCCAGCAGTCTCTCGACAGGCCCCCACAATGAGCAGTTCTTC. Amino acid sequence: CASSLSTGPHNEQFF.

The chain combines TRBV7-9 with TRBJ2-6; 11 nucleotides agree with TRBD2. From germline, CDR1 is SEHNR and CDR2 FQNEAQ (reference sequence). V lost 4 bases and J lost 2; bases outside the gene matches: 7. The CDR3 is made up of 18 amino acids. CDR3 protein: CASSSLLAGATGANVLTF. DNA for the CDR3: TGTGCCAGCAGCTCTCTACTAGCGGGAGCAACTGGGGCCAACGTCCTGACTTTC.

The chain combines TRBV5-1 with TRBJ1-1; D perhaps matches TRBD1 (6 bases). The CDR3 is 11 amino acids. The V gene lost 4 bases and the J gene lost 11 bases, with 12 bases spanning the gap. Germline lookup yields CDR1 SGHRS and CDR2 YFSETQ. The CDR3 bases are TGCGCCAGCAGCGCTCAGGGGACGGCTTTCTTT. It codes for CASSAQGTAFF.

The J gene is TRBJ2-5, the V gene TRBV5-6; 8 bases fit TRBD1. The junction had 3 bases not matched to a gene; V was cut back by 0 bases and J by 5 bases. The germline CDR1 and CDR2 sequences are SGHDT and YYEEEE. CDR3 length equals 14 residues. CDR3 loop: CASSLGTGIETQYF. Written as DNA, the CDR3 is TGTGCCAGCAGCTTGGGGACAGGGATCGAGACCCAGTACTTC.

The V gene is TRBV10-1, the J gene TRBJ2-7; D perhaps matches TRBD1 (5 bases). V was shortened by 3 bases and J by 4 bases, with 16 bases between the two germline ends. CDR3 size: 15 residues. The germline gives CDR1 WNHNN, CDR2 SYGVQD (reference sequence). CDR3 loop: CASSESGSRKYEQYF. In DNA, the CDR3 is TGCGCCAGCAGTGAATCAGGGTCGCGGAAATACGAGCAGTACTTC.

The chain carries TRBV7-2 and TRBJ2-1, with D possibly being TRBD1 (6 bases). The CDR3 totals 15 residues. Looked up from germline, CDR1 is SGHTA and CDR2 is FQGNSA. Trimming stripped 1 base from V and 5 bases from J, with 12 bases between. The CDR3, as DNA: TGTGCCAGCAGCTTAGAAGGGACATCAGACAATGAGCAGTTCTTC. Translating gives CASSLEGTSDNEQFF.

The chain recombines TRBV30 with TRBJ2-1; 7 bases line up with TRBD2. V was clipped by 5 bases and J by 7 bases; unmatched bases: 8. CDR1 is GTSNPN and CDR2 is SVGIG in the germline V gene (reference sequence). This CDR3 is 13 amino acids long. The CDR3 here is CAWQSGITNEQFF. CDR3 DNA: TGTGCCTGGCAGAGCGGGATTACGAATGAGCAGTTCTTC.